This T cell receptor (beta chain) was retrieved from a study of cytomegalovirus exposure and HLA in healthy donors. Study information: HLA-typed donors contributed some 77 million unique TCRs, which were held in an early data release.

The CDR3 spans 13 residues. The germline V and J ends were trimmed by 2 bases and 5 bases, with 8 bases remaining between them. Per germline, CDR1 SGHDN and CDR2 FVKESK. Findings and caveats of the study: According to the study, 150 to 200 TCR beta chains were cytomegalovirus-associated.

Worth noting for this clone: Its matching antigen is unknown.

The study ran its PCR with 60 Vbeta and 13 Jbeta primers. The data were produced by immunoSEQ multiplex PCR, yet TCRdb's version contains in-frame clones alone and is incomplete. This sample has 150,000 or so clones; about three quarters occur once, and the top ten carry over 2.5%. The chain combines TRBV14 with TRBJ2-3; D is undetermined. The source is a man in his forties or fifties in good health and CMV-seropositive. What was sequenced was PBMCs. This CDR3 is CASSQSVLDTQYF. The CDR3 DNA reads TGTGCCAGCAGCCAATCAGTTCTAGATACGCAGTATTTT.